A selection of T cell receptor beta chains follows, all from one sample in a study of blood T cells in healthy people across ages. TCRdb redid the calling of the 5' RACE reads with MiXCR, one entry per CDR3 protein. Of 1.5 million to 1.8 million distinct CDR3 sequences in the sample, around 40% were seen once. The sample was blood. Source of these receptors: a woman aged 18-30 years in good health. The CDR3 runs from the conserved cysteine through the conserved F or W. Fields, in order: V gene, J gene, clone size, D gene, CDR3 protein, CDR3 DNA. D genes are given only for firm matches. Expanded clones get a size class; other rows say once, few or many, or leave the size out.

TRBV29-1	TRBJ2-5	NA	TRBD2	CSVESGGHTRETQYF	TGCAGCGTTGAAAGCGGGGGGCATACGAGGGAGACCCAGTACTTC
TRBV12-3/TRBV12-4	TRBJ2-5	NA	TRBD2	CASSPLGGGPSETQYF	TGTGCCAGCAGTCCCCTTGGGGGAGGGCCCTCGGAGACCCAGTACTTC
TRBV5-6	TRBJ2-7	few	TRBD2	CASSLGPGRLSYEQYF	TGTGCCAGCAGCTTGGGTCCCGGGAGGCTCTCCTACGAGCAGTACTTC
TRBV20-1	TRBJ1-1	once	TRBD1	CSARDRDRVTSNTETFF	TGCAGTGCTAGAGACCGGGACAGGGTAACCTCGAACACTGAAACTTTCTTT
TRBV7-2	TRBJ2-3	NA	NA	CASSLVVSGSTDTQYF	TGTGCCAGCAGCTTAGTGGTTAGCGGAAGCACAGATACGCAGTATTTT
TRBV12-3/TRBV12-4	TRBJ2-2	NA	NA	CASGRSLGATGELFF	TGTGCCAGCGGCAGGAGCCTAGGTGCGACCGGGGAGCTGTTTTTT
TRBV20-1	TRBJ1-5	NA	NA	CSAKASGLQPQHF	TGCAGTGCTAAGGCCTCAGGACTGCAGCCCCAGCATTTT
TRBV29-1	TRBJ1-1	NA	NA	CSVGIRMNTEAFF	TGCAGCGTTGGAATCCGGATGAACACTGAAGCTTTCTTT
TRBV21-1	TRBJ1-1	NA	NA	CASSLRGGDRGCDTEAFF	TGTGCCAGCAGCCTTCGGGGTGGGGACAGGGGATGTGACACTGAAGCTTTCTTT
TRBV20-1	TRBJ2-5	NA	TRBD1	CSARLSQGFQQETQYF	TGCAGTGCTAGGCTATCACAGGGGTTCCAACAAGAGACCCAGTACTTC
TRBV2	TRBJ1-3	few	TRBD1	CAIGGGTGRTRVNTIYF	TGTGCCATCGGGGGGGGGACAGGAAGGACACGTGTGAACACCATATATTTT
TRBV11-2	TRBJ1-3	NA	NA	CASSLRATGLSSGNTIYF	TGTGCCAGCAGCTTAAGGGCCACAGGGCTCAGCTCTGGAAACACCATATATTTT
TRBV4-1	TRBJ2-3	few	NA	CASSHPQGGGDTQYF	TGCGCCAGCAGCCACCCACAGGGTGGAGGAGATACGCAGTATTTT
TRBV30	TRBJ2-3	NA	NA	CAWSGESTDTQYF	TGTGCCTGGAGTGGGGAGAGCACAGATACGCAGTATTTT
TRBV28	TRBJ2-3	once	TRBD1	CASTNPGTATDTQYF	TGTGCCAGCACAAACCCCGGGACAGCCACAGATACGCAGTATTTT
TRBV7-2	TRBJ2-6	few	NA	CASSLKSSGANVLTF	TGTGCCAGCAGCTTAAAGAGCTCTGGGGCCAACGTCCTGACTTTC
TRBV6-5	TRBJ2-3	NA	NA	CASSYGPGVGTDTQYF	TGTGCCAGCAGTTATGGGCCAGGGGTGGGCACAGATACGCAGTATTTT
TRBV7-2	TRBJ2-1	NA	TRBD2	CASSLPTSGRGDEQFF	TGTGCCAGCAGCTTACCGACTAGCGGGAGGGGGGATGAGCAGTTCTTC
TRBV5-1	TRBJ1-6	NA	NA	CASSKWDNDYNSPLHF	TGCGCCAGCAGCAAGTGGGACAACGACTATAATTCACCCCTCCACTTT
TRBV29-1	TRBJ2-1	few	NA	CSAMNWNEQFF	TGCAGCGCGATGAACTGGAATGAGCAGTTCTTC
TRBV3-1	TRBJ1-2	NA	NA	CASSPINFGYGYTF	TGTGCCAGCAGCCCGATAAACTTCGGCTATGGCTACACCTTC
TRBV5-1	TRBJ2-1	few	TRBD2	CASSPHLAGAGYNEQFF	TGCGCCAGCAGCCCCCACTTAGCGGGAGCGGGCTACAATGAGCAGTTCTTC
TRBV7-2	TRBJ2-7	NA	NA	CASSLEAQAYGLYEQYF	TGTGCCAGCAGCTTAGAGGCCCAGGCTTATGGGCTCTACGAGCAGTACTTC
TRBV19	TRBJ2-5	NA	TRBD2	CASSIVVAGVETQYF	TGTGCCAGTAGTATCGTCGTAGCGGGAGTGGAGACCCAGTACTTC
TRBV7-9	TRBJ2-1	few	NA	CASSLFPPFYNEQFF	TGTGCCAGCAGCTTATTTCCACCCTTTTACAATGAGCAGTTCTTC
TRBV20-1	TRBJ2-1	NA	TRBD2	CSASERGGYNNEQFF	TGCAGTGCTAGCGAGCGGGGGGGTTATAACAATGAGCAGTTCTTC
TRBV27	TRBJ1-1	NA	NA	CASSWAGDRNTEAFF	TGTGCCAGCAGTTGGGCAGGGGATAGGAACACTGAAGCTTTCTTT
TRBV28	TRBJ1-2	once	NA	CASSPLKGLGLNYGYTF	TGTGCCAGCAGTCCCCTCAAAGGCCTTGGACTTAACTATGGCTACACCTTC
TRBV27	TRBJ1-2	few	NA	CASSLLLSQGPHGYTF	TGTGCCAGCAGTTTACTCCTTTCACAGGGTCCCCATGGCTACACCTTC
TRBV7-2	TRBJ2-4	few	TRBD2	CASSLVGLAGAENIQYF	TGTGCCAGCAGCTTAGTTGGACTAGCGGGGGCAGAAAACATTCAGTACTTC
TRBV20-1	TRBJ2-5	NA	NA	CSAVPLGTTWETQYF	TGCAGTGCTGTGCCGCTCGGGACGACCTGGGAGACCCAGTACTTC
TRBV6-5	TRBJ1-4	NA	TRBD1	CASRQQGIREKLFF	TGTGCCAGCAGACAACAGGGGATTCGAGAAAAACTGTTTTTT
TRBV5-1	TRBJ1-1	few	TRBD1	CASSVPGGRPEAFF	TGCGCCAGCAGCGTACCAGGGGGTAGGCCTGAAGCTTTCTTT
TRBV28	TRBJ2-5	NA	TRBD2	CASNLIGSGRSEQYF	TGTGCCAGCAATTTAATTGGTAGCGGGAGAAGTGAGCAGTACTTC
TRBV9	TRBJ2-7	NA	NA	CASSRKGYHEQYF	TGTGCCAGCAGCCGAAAGGGGTACCACGAGCAGTACTTC
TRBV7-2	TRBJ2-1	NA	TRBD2	CASSLQGGGETRFF	TGTGCCAGCAGCTTACAGGGCGGGGGGGAGACCCGGTTCTTC
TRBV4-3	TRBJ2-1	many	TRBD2	CASSQFLAGGKGPNEQFF	TGCGCCAGCAGCCAATTCCTAGCGGGAGGGAAGGGCCCCAATGAGCAGTTCTTC
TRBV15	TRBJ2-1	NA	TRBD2	CATSRDLAGTPGSYNEQFF	TGTGCCACCAGCAGAGACCTAGCGGGAACCCCGGGCTCCTACAATGAGCAGTTCTTC
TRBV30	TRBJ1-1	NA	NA	CAWSEGMNTEAFF	TGTGCCTGGAGTGAGGGGATGAACACTGAAGCTTTCTTT
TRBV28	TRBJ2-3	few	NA	CASSLFDPDTTDTQYF	TGTGCCAGCAGTTTATTCGACCCGGACACCACAGATACGCAGTATTTT
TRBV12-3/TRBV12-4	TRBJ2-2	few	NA	CASSLALGELFF	TGTGCCAGCAGTTTAGCGCTCGGGGAGCTGTTTTTT
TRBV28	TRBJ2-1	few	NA	CASSDPIALEETQFF	TGTGCCAGCAGTGACCCTATCGCGCTAGAAGAGACCCAGTTCTTC
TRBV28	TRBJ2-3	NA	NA	CASSLIVPSTDTQYF	TGTGCCAGCAGTTTGATAGTGCCTAGCACAGATACGCAGTATTTT
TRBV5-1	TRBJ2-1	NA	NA	CASSIIGQPGNEQFF	TGCGCCAGCAGCATAATAGGGCAGCCCGGGAATGAGCAGTTCTTC
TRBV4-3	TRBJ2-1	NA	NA	CASSQEGPGRSYNEQFF	TGCGCCAGCAGCCAAGAGGGCCCCGGGAGATCCTACAATGAGCAGTTCTTC
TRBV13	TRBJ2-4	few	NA	CASSSAGLLAKNIQYF	TGTGCCAGCAGCTCAGCAGGGCTACTAGCCAAAAACATTCAGTACTTC
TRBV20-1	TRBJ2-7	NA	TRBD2	CSASASGYSYEQYF	TGCAGTGCTAGCGCTAGCGGGTACTCCTACGAGCAGTACTTC
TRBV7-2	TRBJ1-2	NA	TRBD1	CASSPGQAKGYTF	TGTGCCAGCAGCCCGGGACAGGCGAAAGGCTACACCTTC
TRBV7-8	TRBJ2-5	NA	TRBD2	CASRHPTSGSRETQYF	TGTGCCAGCAGGCACCCGACTAGCGGGAGTAGGGAGACCCAGTACTTC
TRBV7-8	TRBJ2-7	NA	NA	CASSLAYRNPYEQYF	TGTGCCAGCAGCTTAGCGTACCGTAACCCCTACGAGCAGTACTTC
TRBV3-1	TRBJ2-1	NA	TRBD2	CASSLTGLVGFVNEQFF	TGTGCCAGCAGTCTTACTGGACTAGTGGGTTTTGTGAATGAGCAGTTCTTC
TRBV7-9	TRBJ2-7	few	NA	CASSLMTYEQYF	TGTGCCAGCAGCTTAATGACCTACGAGCAGTACTTC
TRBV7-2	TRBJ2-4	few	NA	CASSRLVGRNIQYF	TGTGCCAGCAGCCGACTAGTAGGACGGAACATTCAGTACTTC